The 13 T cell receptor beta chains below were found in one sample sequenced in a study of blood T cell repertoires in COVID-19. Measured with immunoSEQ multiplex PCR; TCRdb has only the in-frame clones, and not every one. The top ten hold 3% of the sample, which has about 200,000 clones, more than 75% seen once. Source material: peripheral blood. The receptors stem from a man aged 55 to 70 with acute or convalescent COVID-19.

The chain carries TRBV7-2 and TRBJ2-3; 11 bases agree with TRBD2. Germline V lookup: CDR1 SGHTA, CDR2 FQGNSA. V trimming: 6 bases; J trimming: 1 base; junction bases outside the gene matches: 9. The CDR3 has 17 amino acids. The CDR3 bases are TGTGCCAGCAGACTCCCGGGACTAGCGGAAGGCACAGATACGCAGTATTTT. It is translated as CASRLPGLAEGTDTQYF.

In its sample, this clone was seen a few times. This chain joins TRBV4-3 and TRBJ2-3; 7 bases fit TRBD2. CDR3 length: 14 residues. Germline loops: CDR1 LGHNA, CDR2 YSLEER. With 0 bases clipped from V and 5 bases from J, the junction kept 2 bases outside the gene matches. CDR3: CASSQDSGGDTQYF. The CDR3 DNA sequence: TGCGCCAGCAGCCAAGATTCGGGGGGAGATACGCAGTATTTT.

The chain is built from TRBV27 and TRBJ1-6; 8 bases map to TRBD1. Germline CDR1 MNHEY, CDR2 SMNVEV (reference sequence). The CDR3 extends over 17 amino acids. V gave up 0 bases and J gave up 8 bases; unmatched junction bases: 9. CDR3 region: CASSLSPPDRVDSPLHF. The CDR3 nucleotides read TGTGCCAGCAGTTTATCCCCCCCGGACAGGGTCGATTCACCCCTCCACTTT.

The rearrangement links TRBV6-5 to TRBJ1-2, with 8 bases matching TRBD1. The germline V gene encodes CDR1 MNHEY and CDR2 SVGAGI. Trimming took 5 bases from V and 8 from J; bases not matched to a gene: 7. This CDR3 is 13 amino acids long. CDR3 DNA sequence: TGTGCCAGCAGTCCGCGGACAGGGTTGGGCTACACCTTC. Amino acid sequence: CASSPRTGLGYTF.

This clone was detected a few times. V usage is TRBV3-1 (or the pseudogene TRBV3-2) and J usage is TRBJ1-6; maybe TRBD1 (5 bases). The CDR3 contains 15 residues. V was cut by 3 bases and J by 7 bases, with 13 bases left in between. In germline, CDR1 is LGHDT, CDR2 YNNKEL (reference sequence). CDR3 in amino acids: CASSQGGTVNSPLHF. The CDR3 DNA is TGTGCCAGCAGCCAGGGCGGGACGGTGAATTCACCCCTCCACTTT.

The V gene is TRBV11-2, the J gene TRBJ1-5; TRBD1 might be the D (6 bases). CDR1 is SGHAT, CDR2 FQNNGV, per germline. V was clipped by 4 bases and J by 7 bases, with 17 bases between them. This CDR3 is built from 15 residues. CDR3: CASSSSRGGGQPQHF. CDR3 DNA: TGTGCCAGCAGCTCAAGTCGGGGTGGGGGCCAGCCCCAGCATTTT.

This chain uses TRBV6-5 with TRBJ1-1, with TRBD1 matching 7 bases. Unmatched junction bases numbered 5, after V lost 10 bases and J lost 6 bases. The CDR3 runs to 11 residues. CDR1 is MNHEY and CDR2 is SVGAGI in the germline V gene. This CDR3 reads CAIRQGPEAFF. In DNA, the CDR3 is TGTGCCATACGACAGGGACCTGAAGCTTTCTTT.

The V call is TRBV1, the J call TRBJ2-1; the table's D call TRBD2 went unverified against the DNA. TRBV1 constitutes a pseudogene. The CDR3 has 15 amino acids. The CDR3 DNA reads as TGCACCAGCAGCCAGGGGGGGGGAATCTACAATGAGCAGTTCTTC. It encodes CTSSQGGGIYNEQFF.

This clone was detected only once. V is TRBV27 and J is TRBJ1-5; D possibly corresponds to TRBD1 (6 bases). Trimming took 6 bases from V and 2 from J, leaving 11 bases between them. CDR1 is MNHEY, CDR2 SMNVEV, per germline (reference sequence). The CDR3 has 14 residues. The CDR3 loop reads CASSGNRGNQPQHF. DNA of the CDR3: TGTGCCAGCAGCGGCAACAGGGGCAATCAGCCCCAGCATTTT.

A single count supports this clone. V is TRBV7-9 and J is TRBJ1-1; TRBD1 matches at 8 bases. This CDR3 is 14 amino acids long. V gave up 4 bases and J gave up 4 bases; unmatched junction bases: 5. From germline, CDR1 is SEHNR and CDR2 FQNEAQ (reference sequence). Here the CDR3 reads CASSSGQGPTEAFF. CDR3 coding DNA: TGTGCCAGCAGCTCTGGACAGGGCCCCACTGAAGCTTTCTTT.

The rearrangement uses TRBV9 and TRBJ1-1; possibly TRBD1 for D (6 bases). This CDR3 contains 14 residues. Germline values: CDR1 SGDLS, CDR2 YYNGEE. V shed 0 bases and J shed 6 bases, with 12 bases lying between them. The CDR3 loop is CASSVESDRPEAFF. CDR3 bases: TGTGCCAGCAGCGTAGAAAGCGACAGGCCTGAAGCTTTCTTT.

CDR3 in DNA: TGTGCCACCAGCAGAGATACAGGGGTTGGCTATGGCTACACCTTC. This translates into CATSRDTGVGYGYTF. V gene TRBV15 combines with J gene TRBJ1-2, with 7 positions matching TRBD1. V lost 0 bases to trimming and J lost 4 bases; unmatched junction nucleotides: 5. Germline V lookup: CDR1 LNHNV, CDR2 YYDKDF (reference sequence). The CDR3 has 15 amino acids.

The CDR3: CASSLPDIRDEKLFF. The CDR3 DNA reads TGTGCCAGCAGCCTACCGGACATTCGGGATGAAAAACTGTTTTTT. The chain is built from TRBV3-1 (or the pseudogene TRBV3-2) and TRBJ1-4; a weak D match, TRBD1 (5 bases). Trimming left V 4 bases short and J 6 bases short, with 15 bases between. There are 15 residues in the CDR3. Per germline, CDR1 LGHDT and CDR2 YNNKEL (reference sequence).